This T cell receptor (beta chain) was profiled in a study of T-cell reconstitution after alpha-beta-depleted transplantation in children. This CDR3 has 14 residues. V was clipped by 3 bases and J by 1 base, with 10 bases between them. Germline CDR1 reads SGHRS; CDR2 reads YFSETQ. Unique molecular identifiers featured in how the TCRbeta library was prepared. TCRdb re-called the PCR reads through MiXCR, storing one row per CDR3 protein. This table holds around 680,000 distinct CDR3 sequences, roughly 15% found once. Sequenced material: PBMCs from the stem cell graft donor, taken from the stem cell graft. The receptor's source is a human donor who donated a stem cell graft to a child with acute myeloid leukemia. The rearrangement joins TRBV5-1 to TRBJ1-1; the D is unclear. Written as DNA, the CDR3 is TGCGCCAGCAGCTCTACTTGGGGGAACACTGAAGCTTTCTTT. Residues: CASSSTWGNTEAFF.